This T cell receptor beta chain emerged from a study of T cell responses to AZD1222 COVID-19 vaccine (dated by TCRdb to the early 2020s). Context from the whole study: TCR sequencing covered 233 trial participants: 200 to 220 given two doses of AZD1222 and 26 given two doses of MenACWY control vaccine. Trial participants were enrolled by age into subgroups of 18-55, 56-69 and 70-plus years, and around 150, 29 and 61 TCR-sequenced participants, respectively, were included in these subgroups.

From the cysteine up to the phenylalanine, the CDR3 has a length of 13 residues. Of the read, only the CDR3 DNA is kept; its 39 bases are in frame from base 1. At the junction V is shortened by 5 bases and J by 2 bases, with 9 bases in between. CDR1 SGHAT and CDR2 FQDESV are derived from the germline V gene (reference sequence). As to this clone: Its antigen is not yet known. Base qualities are missing; no much larger clone stands one base away.

The time point label here, explained by the study, means: about 28 days (+/-7) after the second vaccine dose. The label giving this sample's treatment or condition can be read as: meningococcal conjugate vaccine given as trial control. Vaccinee samples came from UK trials COV001 and COV002, including a single-blind randomized controlled phase 2/3 trial of AZD1222 (ChAdOx1 nCoV-19) in healthy adults. Trial participant PBMC samples were collected at day 0 and day 28 after the second dose for TCRbeta chain sequencing. The paper's findings and limits, for the study overall: The 56-69-year group was small, and its depth increase did not reach significance, likely because of low power. A significant rise in spike-specific TCR breadth and depth was observed after two AZD1222 doses relative to day 0 and relative to MenACWY recipients. Only 5 to 7 AZD1222 recipients were SARS-CoV-2 seropositive at baseline, limiting conclusions about previously exposed vaccinees. Reportedly, almost half of the unique spike-specific TCRs recognized epitopes lying outside the regions that are mutated in the B.1.351 and B.1.1.7 variants. Because no day 14 peak-response samples were available, repertoires were characterized only after the peak T cell response. The vaccine-associated CD4 TCRs covered the entire spike protein, and the dominant responses fell in regions 160-218 and 743-854. Most participants were white British and females outnumbered males, and the authors suggested that clonal diversity may have been underestimated.

The CDR3 regions of human TCRbeta chains were subjected to immunosequencing. The authors' pipeline ran thus. Repertoire TCRs were checked for matches against a reference library of SARS-CoV-2-specific TCRs that had been generated using the MIRA antigen-specificity platform. Breadth was defined as the fraction of unique TCRs that were SARS-CoV-2-associated. Depth was defined as the fraction of total T cells that were SARS-CoV-2-associated. Using the MIRA data, every spike-specific TCR was mapped to the spike region that the TCR reacted to and assigned to either a CD4 or a CD8 class. Log10-transformed breadth and depth values were compared by one-way ANOVA with Sidak's multiple comparisons tests. Sourced from immuneACCESS, this table was stored by TCRdb with only in-frame sequences that have V and J called. A share of the clones is absent; for the studies checked, an unresolved V gene accounts for under half, and the remainder has no known explanation. V and J calls plus clone size are reproduced from that table; the DNA served to infer D and trimming. The sample has over 150,000 clones on record, over 85% of them singletons. The ten largest clones add up to more than 0.85% of the sample.

The chain employs TRBV11-1 and TRBJ1-1; matching of 5 bases hints at TRBD1 as the D gene. The material sequenced was peripheral blood, taken 28 days after the second dose of the MenACWY control vaccine. This clonotype was sampled from an adult who received the MenACWY meningococcal vaccine as a control. The DNA sequence is given as TGTGCCAGCAGCAACGGGGGTAACACTGAAGCTTTCTTT. Translated, this gives CASSNGGNTEAFF.